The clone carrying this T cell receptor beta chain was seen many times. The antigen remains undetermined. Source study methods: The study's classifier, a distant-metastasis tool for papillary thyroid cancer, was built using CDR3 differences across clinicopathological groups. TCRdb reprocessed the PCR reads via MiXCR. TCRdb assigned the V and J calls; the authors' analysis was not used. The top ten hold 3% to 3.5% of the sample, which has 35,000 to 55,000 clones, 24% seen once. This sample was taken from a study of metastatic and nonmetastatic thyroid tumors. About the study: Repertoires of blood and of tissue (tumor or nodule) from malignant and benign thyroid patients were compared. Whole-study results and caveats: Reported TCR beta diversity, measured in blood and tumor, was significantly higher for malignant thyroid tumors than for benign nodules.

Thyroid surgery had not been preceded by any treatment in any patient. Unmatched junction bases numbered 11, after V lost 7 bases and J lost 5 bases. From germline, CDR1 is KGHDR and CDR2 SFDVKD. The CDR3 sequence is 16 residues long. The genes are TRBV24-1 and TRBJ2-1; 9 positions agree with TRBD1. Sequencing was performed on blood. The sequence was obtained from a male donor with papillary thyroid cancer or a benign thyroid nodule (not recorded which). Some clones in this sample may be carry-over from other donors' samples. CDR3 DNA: TGTGCCACCAGCGGACAGGGGACATTCTTGAACAATGAGCAGTTCTTC. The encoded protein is CATSGQGTFLNNEQFF.